This entry lists 30 T cell receptor beta chains sequenced from one sample in a study of blood T cell repertoires in COVID-19 (dated by TCRdb to the early 2020s). Library preparation was by the immunoSEQ multiplex PCR assay. Sourced from immuneACCESS, this table was stored by TCRdb with only in-frame sequences that have V and J called. A share of the clones is absent; for the studies checked, an unresolved V gene accounts for under half, and the remainder has no known explanation. The sample includes hundreds of thousands of clones, with 85% to 90% observed a single time. Jointly, the top ten make up over 0.2% of the sample. Sequencing used peripheral blood. The source is a woman between 18 and 29 years old with acute or convalescent COVID-19.

The chain combines TRBV7-8 with TRBJ1-2, with D tentatively TRBD1 (5 bases). The CDR3 has 15 residues. The germline V and J ends were trimmed by 4 bases and 4 bases, with 16 bases remaining between them. Germline lookup yields CDR1 SGHVS and CDR2 FQNEAQ. The CDR3 DNA sequence: TGTGCCAGCAGCTCAGGGAGGCCTCAATTCTATGGCTACACCTTC. This translates into CASSSGRPQFYGYTF.

The J gene is TRBJ1-2, the V gene TRBV3-1 (or the pseudogene TRBV3-2); 7 nucleotides match TRBD1. Per germline, CDR1 LGHDT and CDR2 YNNKEL (reference sequence). Trimming at V came to 4 bases and at J to 6 bases, leaving 17 bases not matched to a gene. This CDR3 is built from 17 residues. CDR3 residues: CASSPTPRIETGHGYTF. In DNA, the CDR3 is TGTGCCAGCAGCCCCACCCCGAGGATAGAGACAGGGCATGGCTACACCTTC.

This chain links TRBV7-9 with TRBJ1-2; 7 bases map to TRBD1. CDR1 and CDR2 from the germline V gene are SEHNR and FQNEAQ (reference sequence). J was trimmed by 4 bases and V by 5 bases; bases with no gene match: 10. This CDR3 contains 15 residues. CDR3 sequence (DNA): TGTGCCAGCAGCCCTCTCCAGACAGGGACCTATGGCTACACCTTC. It encodes CASSPLQTGTYGYTF.

V usage is TRBV27 and J usage is TRBJ1-2; 10 nucleotides agree with TRBD1. J was trimmed by 3 bases and V by 5 bases; bases with no gene match: 9. The CDR3 is 16 residues long. Germline lookup yields CDR1 MNHEY and CDR2 SMNVEV (reference sequence). The CDR3 loop is CASSARDRGLDYGYTF. DNA for the CDR3: TGTGCCAGCAGTGCCCGGGACAGGGGATTGGACTATGGCTACACCTTC.

CDR3 sequence reads: CASRPGTGHQPQHF. The CDR3 DNA is TGTGCCAGCAGGCCCGGGACAGGGCATCAGCCCCAGCATTTT. V is TRBV5-5 and J is TRBJ1-5; 9 bases are a match to TRBD1. Trimming removed 5 bases from V and 5 bases from J; junction bases left unmatched: 5. This CDR3 has 14 amino acids. Germline V gene sequence: CDR1 SGHKS, CDR2 YYEKEE (reference sequence).

The chain recombines TRBV12-3 or TRBV12-4 with TRBJ1-2, with TRBD1 matching over 7 bases. The CDR3 totals 13 residues. J lost 2 bases, V lost 6 bases, and 3 bases had no gene match. The CDR3 here is CASRPQGNYGYTF. In DNA, the CDR3 is TGTGCCAGCAGGCCACAGGGGAACTATGGCTACACCTTC.

The chain carries TRBV6-2 or TRBV6-3 and TRBJ2-7, with TRBD2 matching 11 bases. This CDR3 is 15 amino acids long. In germline, CDR1 is MNHEY, CDR2 SVGEGT. After removal of 6 bases from V and 7 bases from J, the junction contained 11 bases not matched to a gene. The CDR3 here is CASSLAGGRVGEQYF. The CDR3 region has the DNA TGTGCCAGCAGCCTAGCGGGGGGCCGCGTAGGGGAGCAGTACTTC.

V is TRBV7-2 and J is TRBJ1-5; 10 nucleotides match TRBD1. The CDR3 sequence is 14 residues long. Germline V gene lookup returns CDR1 SGHTA and CDR2 FQGNSA. With 5 bases clipped from V and 6 bases from J, the junction kept 4 bases outside the gene matches. The CDR3 reads CASSTDRGRQPQHF. CDR3 in DNA: TGTGCCAGCAGCACCGACAGGGGGCGTCAGCCCCAGCATTTT.

This clone was observed a few times. The genes are TRBV6-6 and TRBJ2-7; D uncertain. The V gene's germline CDR1 is MNHNY and CDR2 SVGAGI (reference sequence). The V end lost 2 bases, the J end lost 3 bases, and 11 bases lay between the germline ends. This CDR3 is 14 amino acids long. CDR3 residues: CASSYPGDFYEQYF. The CDR3 DNA is TGTGCCAGCAGTTACCCAGGCGATTTCTACGAGCAGTACTTC.

The gene calls are TRBV7-2 and TRBJ2-7, with D perhaps TRBD1 (5 bases). CDR1 SGHTA and CDR2 FQGNSA come from the germline V gene. Trimming took 4 bases from V and 0 from J, leaving 10 bases between them. CDR3 length: 14 residues. The CDR3 DNA is TGTGCCAGCAGCTGGGCCGACAGCTCCTACGAGCAGTACTTC. Translation: CASSWADSSYEQYF.

The chain joins TRBV30 to TRBJ1-5; 8 positions agree with TRBD1. CDR1 GTSNPN and CDR2 SVGIG come from the germline V gene (reference sequence). The CDR3 loop spans 18 amino acids. Germline trimming cut 0 bases from V and 2 bases from J; bases unmatched to any gene: 12. CDR3 residues: CAWSVRTGSSSGNQPQHF. The CDR3 DNA reads TGTGCCTGGAGTGTACGGACAGGGTCGAGTTCTGGCAATCAGCCCCAGCATTTT.

The genes are TRBV7-2 and TRBJ1-2; 10 bases align to TRBD1. CDR3 length: 15 amino acids. The V gene end was trimmed by 2 bases and the J gene end by 10 bases; junction bases not matched to a gene: 10. Germline lookup yields CDR1 SGHTA and CDR2 FQGNSA. CDR3 sequence: CASSLHPRDRGDYTF. In nucleotides, the CDR3 is TGTGCCAGCAGCTTACACCCCCGGGACAGGGGAGACTACACCTTC.

This clone has just one count. The gene calls are TRBV29-1 and TRBJ1-5; D is unresolved. Looked up from germline, CDR1 is SQVTM and CDR2 is ANQGSEA. Deletions cut 0 bases from V and 9 bases from J, with 12 bases between. The CDR3 is 13 residues long. The CDR3 DNA sequence: TGCAGCGTTGAAGATCCGGGATCGGGGCCCCAGCATTTT. This sequence encodes CSVEDPGSGPQHF.

This sequence joins TRBV6-2 or TRBV6-3 and TRBJ2-7; unclear D gene. Germline V lookup: CDR1 MNHEY, CDR2 SVGEGT. The germline V and J ends were trimmed by 5 bases and 3 bases, with 14 bases remaining between them. CDR3 size: 14 residues. The CDR3 sequence: CASSIDLESYEQYF. The DNA of the CDR3 is TGTGCCAGCAGTATTGACTTAGAGAGCTACGAGCAGTACTTC.

This chain joins TRBV19 and TRBJ1-1; D is unclear. The CDR3 is 12 amino acids. In germline, CDR1 is LNHDA, CDR2 SQIVND (reference sequence). V gave up 10 bases and J gave up 4 bases, with 13 bases separating them. The CDR3 DNA sequence: TGTGCCACCGACGTGGGGAGCACTGAAGCTTTCTTT. Translating it yields CATDVGSTEAFF.

On this clone: One junction end disagrees with the germline gene, perhaps due to a read error. This chain connects TRBV5-4 to TRBJ2-1; possible D gene TRBD1, 6 bases. This CDR3 region has 13 residues. CDR1 is SGHNT, CDR2 YYREEE, per germline (reference sequence). CDR3 protein: CASRLDSLSEQFF. The CDR3 DNA sequence: TGTGCCAGCAGGTTGGACAGTCTTAGTGAGCAGTTCTTC.

The V gene is TRBV11-2, the J gene TRBJ1-3; 7 nucleotides line up with TRBD1. The CDR3 spans 16 residues. The V gene's germline CDR1 is SGHAT and CDR2 FQNNGV. J gave up 0 bases and V 4 bases, and 6 bases lay outside the gene matches. Written as DNA, the CDR3 is TGTGCCAGCAGCTCGACAGGGAGGACCTCTGGAAACACCATATATTTT. Its translation: CASSSTGRTSGNTIYF.

V gene TRBV10-3 combines with J gene TRBJ1-1, with D possibly being TRBD1 (5 bases). The ends were cut back, 4 bases at V and 4 bases at J, with 10 bases in the middle. The CDR3 has 13 amino acids. Germline values: CDR1 ENHRY, CDR2 SYGVKD. The CDR3 DNA follows: TGTGCCATCAGTGGCGTTGGGGCCACTGAAGCTTTCTTT. Its protein product is CAISGVGATEAFF.

The table lists this clone with a count of one. The gene calls are TRBV5-6 and TRBJ2-5, with D unresolved. Trimming left V 1 base short and J 2 bases short, with 9 bases between. The CDR3 loop spans 14 amino acids. Germline CDR1 is SGHDT and CDR2 is YYEEEE. CDR3 amino acids: CASSLLAPQETQYF. The DNA for the CDR3 is TGTGCCAGCAGCTTGCTGGCACCTCAAGAGACCCAGTACTTC. Variable domain in full (rest from reference TRBV5-6 and TRBJ2-5): DAGVTQSPTHLIKTRGQQVTLRCSPKSGHDTVSWYQQALGQGPQFIFQYYEEEERQRGNFPDRFSGHQFPNYSSELNVNALLLGDSALYLCASSLLAPQETQYFGPGTRLLVL.

The rearrangement uses TRBV28 and TRBJ2-2; D may be TRBD1 (6 bases). The CDR3 sequence is 11 residues long. Germline-derived CDR1 and CDR2 are MDHEN and SYDVKM. The germline V and J ends were trimmed by 11 bases and 4 bases, with 8 bases remaining between them. The DNA for the CDR3 is TGTGCCGGGGGCCTCACCGGGGAGCTGTTTTTT. It is translated as CAGGLTGELFF.

The CDR3, as DNA: TGTGCCAGCAGCTTGATGGACTCTAGCACAGATACGCAGTATTTT. This translates into CASSLMDSSTDTQYF. The V call is TRBV5-6, the J call TRBJ2-3; possible D gene TRBD2, 5 bases. V lost 1 base and J 0 bases, leaving 9 bases between the germline ends. CDR1 and CDR2 (germline): SGHDT, YYEEEE. The CDR3 totals 15 residues.

The chain carries TRBV4-1 and TRBJ2-7, with a tentative D call TRBD2 (6 bases). Germline CDR1 MGHRA, CDR2 YSYEKL. There are 16 residues in the CDR3. V lost 0 bases to trimming and J lost 3 bases, with 15 bases between them. The CDR3 loop reads CASSQDRAGRYYEQYF. In nucleotides, the CDR3 is TGCGCCAGCAGCCAAGATCGGGCGGGACGTTACTACGAGCAGTACTTC.

On this clone itself: One junction end does not reproduce the germline sequence, and a read error may be involved. This chain joins TRBV6-6 and TRBJ1-4, with a tentative D call TRBD1 (6 bases). Germline lookup yields CDR1 MNHNY and CDR2 SVGAGI (reference sequence). The CDR3 runs 12 residues. The CDR3 here is CASFQEGHSTLF. The CDR3 nucleotides are TGTGCCAGCTTCCAAGAGGGACATTCAACGCTTTTT.

The chain combines TRBV4-1 with TRBJ1-4; TRBD1 agrees at 10 bases. The germline V gene encodes CDR1 MGHRA and CDR2 YSYEKL. This CDR3 comprises 15 residues. V gave up 3 bases and J gave up 5 bases; unmatched junction bases: 3. The CDR3 protein is CASSQGTGENEKLFF. The CDR3 DNA is TGCGCCAGCAGCCAGGGGACAGGGGAAAATGAAAAACTGTTTTTT.

V usage is TRBV19 and J usage is TRBJ1-1; tentatively, D is TRBD1 (5 bases). The V and J ends lost 6 bases and 5 bases respectively, with 13 bases between them. Germline CDR1 LNHDA, CDR2 SQIVND (reference sequence). The CDR3 consists of 13 residues. DNA of the CDR3: TGTGCCAGTAGGTGGGGGGAGAGGACTGAAGCTTTCTTT. Amino acid sequence: CASRWGERTEAFF.

The chain carries TRBV6-5 and TRBJ1-2; a weak D match, TRBD1 (6 bases). Germline CDR1 MNHEY, CDR2 SVGAGI. The CDR3 has 14 residues. V was trimmed by 4 bases and J by 4 bases, leaving 13 bases between them. The CDR3 bases are TGTGCCAGCAGTTTCCGACGGGGGGCCTATGGCTACACCTTC. Its translation: CASSFRRGAYGYTF.

This clone was seen once. This chain links TRBV4-3 with TRBJ1-1; no definite D call. Germline loops: CDR1 LGHNA, CDR2 YSLEER. V was clipped by 4 bases and J by 6 bases, with 15 bases between them. The CDR3 is 14 residues long. CDR3 region: CASSRSEDKAEAFF. In DNA, the CDR3 is TGCGCCAGCAGCCGATCGGAGGATAAGGCTGAAGCTTTCTTT.

DNA of the CDR3: TGTGCCAGCAGTTTGAGGACTCCCGGGGAGCTGTTTTTT. It specifies CASSLRTPGELFF. The V and J genes are TRBV12-3 or TRBV12-4 and TRBJ2-2; TRBD2 is a possible D gene (5 bases). The CDR3 has 13 amino acids. The V gene lost 3 bases and the J gene lost 6 bases, with 8 bases spanning the gap.

The chain recombines TRBV13 with TRBJ1-3; perhaps TRBD1 as D (5 bases). The germline gives CDR1 PRHDT, CDR2 FYEKMQ (reference sequence). Deletions cut 8 bases from V and 0 bases from J, with 20 bases between. The CDR3 loop spans 17 amino acids. The CDR3: CASGHPRQSNSGNTIYF. The DNA for the CDR3 is TGTGCCAGCGGACATCCGAGACAGTCAAACTCTGGAAACACCATATATTTT.

This clone was observed once. The rearrangement joins TRBV11-2 to TRBJ1-1, with D perhaps matching TRBD1 (5 bases). The V gene lost 3 bases and the J gene lost 5 bases, with 16 bases spanning the gap. The V gene's germline CDR1 is SGHAT and CDR2 FQNNGV. The CDR3 extends over 15 amino acids. In DNA, the CDR3 is TGTGCCAGCAGCTTCCTTCGGGGGTCGGGAACTGAAGCTTTCTTT. It is translated as CASSFLRGSGTEAFF. The full variable domain, completed using reference TRBV11-2 and TRBJ1-1, is EAGVAQSPRYKIIEKRQSVAFWCNPISGHATLYWYQQILGQGPKLLIQFQNNGVVDDSQLPKDRFSAERLKGVDSTLKIQPAKLEDSAVYLCASSFLRGSGTEAFFGQGTRLTVV.